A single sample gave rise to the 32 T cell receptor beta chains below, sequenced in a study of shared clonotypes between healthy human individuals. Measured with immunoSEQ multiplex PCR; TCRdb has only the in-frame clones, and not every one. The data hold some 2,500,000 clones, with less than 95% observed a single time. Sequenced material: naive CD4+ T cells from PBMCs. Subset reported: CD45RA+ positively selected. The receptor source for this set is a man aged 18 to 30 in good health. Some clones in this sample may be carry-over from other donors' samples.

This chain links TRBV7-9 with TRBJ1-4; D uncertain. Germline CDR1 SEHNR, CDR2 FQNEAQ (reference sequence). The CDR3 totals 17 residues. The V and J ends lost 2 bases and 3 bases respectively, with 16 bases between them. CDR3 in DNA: TGTGCCAGCAGCTTACCCCATCTCGGTGGAGCTAATGAAAAACTGTTTTTT. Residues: CASSLPHLGGANEKLFF.

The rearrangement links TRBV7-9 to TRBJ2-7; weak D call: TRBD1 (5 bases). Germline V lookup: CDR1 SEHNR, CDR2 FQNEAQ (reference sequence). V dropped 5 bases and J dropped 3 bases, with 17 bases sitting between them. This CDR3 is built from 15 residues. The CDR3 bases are TGTGCCAGCAGCCCCTCAGGGCGACCTGGCTACGAGCAGTACTTC. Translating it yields CASSPSGRPGYEQYF.

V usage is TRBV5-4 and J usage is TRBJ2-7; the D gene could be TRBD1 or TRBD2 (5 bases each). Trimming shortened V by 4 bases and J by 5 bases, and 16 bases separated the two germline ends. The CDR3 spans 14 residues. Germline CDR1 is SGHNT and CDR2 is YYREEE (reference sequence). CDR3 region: CASSQPGPFNEQYF. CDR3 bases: TGTGCCAGCAGCCAGCCGGGACCTTTTAACGAGCAGTACTTC.

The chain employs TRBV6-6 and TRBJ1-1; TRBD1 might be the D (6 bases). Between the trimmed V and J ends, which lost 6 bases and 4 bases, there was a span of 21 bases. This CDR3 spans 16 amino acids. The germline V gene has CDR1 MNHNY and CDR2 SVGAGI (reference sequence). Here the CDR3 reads CASSPRGLGGGTEAFF. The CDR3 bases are TGTGCCAGCAGCCCCAGGGGCCTTGGTGGGGGCACTGAAGCTTTCTTT.

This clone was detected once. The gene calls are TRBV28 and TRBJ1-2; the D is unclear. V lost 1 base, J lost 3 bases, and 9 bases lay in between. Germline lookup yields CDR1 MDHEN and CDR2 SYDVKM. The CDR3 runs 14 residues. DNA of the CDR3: TGTGCCAGCAGTTTATCGCCGGGAGACTATGGCTACACCTTC. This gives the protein CASSLSPGDYGYTF.

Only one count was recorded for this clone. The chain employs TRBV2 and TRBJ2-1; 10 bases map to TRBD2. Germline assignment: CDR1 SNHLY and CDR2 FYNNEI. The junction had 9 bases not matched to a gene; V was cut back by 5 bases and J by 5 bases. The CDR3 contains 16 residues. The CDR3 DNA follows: TGTGCCAGCAGTCCCGCTAGCGGGAGTATCGACAATGAGCAGTTCTTC. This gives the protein CASSPASGSIDNEQFF.

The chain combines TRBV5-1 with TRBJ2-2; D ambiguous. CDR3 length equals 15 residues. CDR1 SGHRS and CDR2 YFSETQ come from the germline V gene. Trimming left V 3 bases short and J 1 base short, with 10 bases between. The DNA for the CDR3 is TGCGCCAGCAGCTGGGGTACGCAGAACACCGGGGAGCTGTTTTTT. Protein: CASSWGTQNTGELFF.

The DNA for the CDR3 is TGTGCCACCAGCAGAGATAGAAGGGCGGGCGGACCGAACCGTCGGGGTGAAGCTTTCTTT. Translated: CATSRDRRAGGPNRRGEAFF. J is TRBJ1-1 and V is TRBV15; no clear D. V lost 0 bases, J lost 7 bases, and 30 bases lay in between. Germline V CDR1 and CDR2: LNHNV, YYDKDF (reference sequence). The CDR3 sequence is 20 residues long.

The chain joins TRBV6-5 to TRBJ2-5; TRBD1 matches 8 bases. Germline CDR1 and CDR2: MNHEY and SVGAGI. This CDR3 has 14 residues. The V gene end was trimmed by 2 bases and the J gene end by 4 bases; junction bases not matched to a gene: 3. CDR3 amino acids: CASSYNRGRETQYF. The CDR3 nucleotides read TGTGCCAGCAGTTACAACAGGGGGAGAGAGACCCAGTACTTC.

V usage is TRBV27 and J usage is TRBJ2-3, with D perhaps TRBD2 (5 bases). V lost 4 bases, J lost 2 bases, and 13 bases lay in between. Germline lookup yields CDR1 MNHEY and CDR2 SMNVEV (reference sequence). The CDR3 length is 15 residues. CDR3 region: CASSSGWTLTDTQYF. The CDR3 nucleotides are TGTGCCAGCAGTTCCGGATGGACTCTCACAGATACGCAGTATTTT.

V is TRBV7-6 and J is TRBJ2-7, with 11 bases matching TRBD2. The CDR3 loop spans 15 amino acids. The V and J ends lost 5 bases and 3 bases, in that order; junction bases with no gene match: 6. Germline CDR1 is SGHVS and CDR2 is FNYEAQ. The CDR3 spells CASSRPGTSGYEQYF. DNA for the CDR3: TGTGCCAGCAGCCGACCCGGGACTAGCGGCTACGAGCAGTACTTC.

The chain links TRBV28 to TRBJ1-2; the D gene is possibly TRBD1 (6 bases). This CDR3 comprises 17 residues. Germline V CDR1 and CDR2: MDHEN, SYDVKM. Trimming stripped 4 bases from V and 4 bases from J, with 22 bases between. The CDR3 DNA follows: TGTGCCAGCAGTTCTAGGGACGGCTTGGGGGCGGGCTATGGCTACACCTTC. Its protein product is CASSSRDGLGAGYGYTF.

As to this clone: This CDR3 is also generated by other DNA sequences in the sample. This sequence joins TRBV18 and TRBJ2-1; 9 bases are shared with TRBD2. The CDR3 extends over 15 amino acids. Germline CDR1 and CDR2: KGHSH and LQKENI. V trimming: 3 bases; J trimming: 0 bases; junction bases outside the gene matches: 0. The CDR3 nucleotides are TGTGCCAGCTCACCTAGCGGGAGCTCCTACAATGAGCAGTTCTTC. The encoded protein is CASSPSGSSYNEQFF.

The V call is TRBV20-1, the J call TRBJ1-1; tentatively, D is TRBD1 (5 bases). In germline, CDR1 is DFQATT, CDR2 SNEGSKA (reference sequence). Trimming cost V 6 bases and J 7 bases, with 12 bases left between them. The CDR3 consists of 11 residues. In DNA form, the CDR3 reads TGCAGTGCCCGCAGGGTGAGTGAAGCTTTCTTT. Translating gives CSARRVSEAFF.

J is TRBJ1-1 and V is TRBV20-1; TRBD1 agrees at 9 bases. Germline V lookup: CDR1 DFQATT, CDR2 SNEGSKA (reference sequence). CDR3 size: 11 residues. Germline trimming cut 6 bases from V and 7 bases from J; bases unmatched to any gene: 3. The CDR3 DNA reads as TGCAGTGCCGGGACAGGGCGTGAAGCTTTCTTT. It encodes CSAGTGREAFF.

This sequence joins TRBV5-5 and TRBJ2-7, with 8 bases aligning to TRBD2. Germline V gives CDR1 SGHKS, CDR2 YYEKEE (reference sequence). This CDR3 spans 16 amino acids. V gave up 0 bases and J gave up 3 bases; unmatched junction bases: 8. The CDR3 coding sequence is TGTGCCAGCAGCTTGGTGGCCGGGACTAGATACTACGAGCAGTACTTC. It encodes CASSLVAGTRYYEQYF.

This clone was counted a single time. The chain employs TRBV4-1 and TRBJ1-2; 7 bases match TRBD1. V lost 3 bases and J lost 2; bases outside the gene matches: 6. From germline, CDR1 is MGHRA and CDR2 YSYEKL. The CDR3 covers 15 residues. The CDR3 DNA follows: TGCGCCAGCAGCCACTGGGGGGGACAGAACTATGGCTACACCTTC. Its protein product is CASSHWGGQNYGYTF.

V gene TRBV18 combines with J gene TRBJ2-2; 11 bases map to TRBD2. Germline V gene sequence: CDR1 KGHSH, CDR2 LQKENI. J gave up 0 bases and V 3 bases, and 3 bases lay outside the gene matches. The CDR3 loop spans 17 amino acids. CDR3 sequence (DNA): TGTGCCAGCTCACCTTTTAGCGGGAGGGCGAACACCGGGGAGCTGTTTTTT. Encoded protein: CASSPFSGRANTGELFF.

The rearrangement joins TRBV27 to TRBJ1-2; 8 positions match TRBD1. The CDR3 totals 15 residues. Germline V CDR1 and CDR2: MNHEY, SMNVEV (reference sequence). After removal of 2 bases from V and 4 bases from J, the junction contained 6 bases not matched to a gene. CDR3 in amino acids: CASSLTTGASYGYTF. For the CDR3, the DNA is TGTGCCAGCAGTTTAACGACAGGGGCCTCCTATGGCTACACCTTC.

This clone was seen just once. CDR3 residues: CASSQDWAGRGTQYF. CDR3 DNA sequence: TGTGCCAGCAGCCAAGACTGGGCAGGGAGGGGGACCCAGTACTTC. The chain joins TRBV14 to TRBJ2-5; 7 bases are shared with TRBD2. The CDR3 totals 15 residues. In germline, CDR1 is SGHDN, CDR2 FVKESK. Germline trimming cut 0 bases from V and 7 bases from J; bases unmatched to any gene: 8.

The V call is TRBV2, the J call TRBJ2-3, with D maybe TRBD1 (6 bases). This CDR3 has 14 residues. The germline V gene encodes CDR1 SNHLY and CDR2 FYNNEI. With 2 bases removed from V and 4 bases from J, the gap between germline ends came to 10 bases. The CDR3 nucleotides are TGTGCCAGCAGTGAAAACAGGGATTCAGATACGCAGTATTTT. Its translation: CASSENRDSDTQYF.

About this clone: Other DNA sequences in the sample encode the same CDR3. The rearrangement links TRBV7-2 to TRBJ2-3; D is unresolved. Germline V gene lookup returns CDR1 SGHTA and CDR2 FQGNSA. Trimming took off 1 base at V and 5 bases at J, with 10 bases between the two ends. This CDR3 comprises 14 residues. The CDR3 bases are TGTGCCAGCAGCTTAGGGTCGGGTGGAGATACGCAGTATTTT. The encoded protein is CASSLGSGGDTQYF.

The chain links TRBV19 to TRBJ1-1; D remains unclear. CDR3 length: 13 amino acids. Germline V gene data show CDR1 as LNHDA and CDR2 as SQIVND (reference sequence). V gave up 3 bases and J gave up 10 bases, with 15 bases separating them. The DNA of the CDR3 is TGTGCCAGTAGTATTTCAGCCAGGTCGGGAGCTTTCTTT. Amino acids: CASSISARSGAFF.

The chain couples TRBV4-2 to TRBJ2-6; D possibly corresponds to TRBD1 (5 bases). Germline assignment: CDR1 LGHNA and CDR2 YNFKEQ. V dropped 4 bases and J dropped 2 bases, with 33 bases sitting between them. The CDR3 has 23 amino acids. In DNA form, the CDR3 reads TGTGCCAGCAGCCCTCAGAGACAGTCTAGGGGCGGACCCCAGGCTCCTGGGGCCAACGTCCTGACTTTC. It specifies CASSPQRQSRGGPQAPGANVLTF.

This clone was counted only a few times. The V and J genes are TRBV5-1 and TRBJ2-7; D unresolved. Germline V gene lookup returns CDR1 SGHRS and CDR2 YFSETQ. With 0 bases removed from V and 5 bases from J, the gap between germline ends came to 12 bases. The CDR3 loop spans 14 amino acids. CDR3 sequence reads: CASSLGQFLDEQYF. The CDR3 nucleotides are TGCGCCAGCAGCTTGGGCCAGTTCCTCGACGAGCAGTACTTC.

CDR3: CASSNAGGRQPQHF. The CDR3 DNA is TGTGCCAGCAGCAATGCAGGGGGTAGGCAGCCCCAGCATTTT. The chain uses TRBV28 and TRBJ1-5, with TRBD1 matching over 7 bases. Germline values: CDR1 MDHEN, CDR2 SYDVKM. J lost 7 bases, V lost 6 bases, and 9 bases had no gene match. The CDR3 is 14 residues long.

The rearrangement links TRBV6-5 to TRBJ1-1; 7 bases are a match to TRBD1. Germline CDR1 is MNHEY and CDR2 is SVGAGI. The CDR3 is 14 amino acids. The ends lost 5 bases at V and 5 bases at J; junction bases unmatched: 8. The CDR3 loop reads CASSDLTGQTEAFF. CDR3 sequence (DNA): TGTGCCAGCAGTGACCTGACAGGGCAAACTGAAGCTTTCTTT.

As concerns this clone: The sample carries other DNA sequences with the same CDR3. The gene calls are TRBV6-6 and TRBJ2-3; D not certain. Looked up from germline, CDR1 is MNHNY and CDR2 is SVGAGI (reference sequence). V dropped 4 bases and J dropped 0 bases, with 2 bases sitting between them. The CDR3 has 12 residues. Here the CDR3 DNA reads TGTGCCAGCAGTTCCAGCACAGATACGCAGTATTTT. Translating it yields CASSSSTDTQYF.

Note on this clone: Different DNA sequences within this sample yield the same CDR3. The CDR3 sequence: CASRAGTGGYEQYF. The CDR3 DNA sequence: TGTGCCAGCAGAGCCGGGACAGGGGGTTACGAGCAGTACTTC. The chain uses TRBV6-1 and TRBJ2-7; TRBD1 matches 11 bases. This CDR3 has 14 amino acids. The trim removed 6 bases at V and 4 bases at J, leaving 5 bases unmatched. Germline V CDR1 and CDR2: MNHNS, SASEGT.

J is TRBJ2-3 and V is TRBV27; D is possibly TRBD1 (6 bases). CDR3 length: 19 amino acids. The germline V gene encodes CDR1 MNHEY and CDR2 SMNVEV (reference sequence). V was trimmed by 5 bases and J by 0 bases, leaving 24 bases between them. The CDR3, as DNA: TGTGCCAGCAGTCCCCACCTCGGGGTGGGGGCAGGTAGCACAGATACGCAGTATTTT. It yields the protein CASSPHLGVGAGSTDTQYF.

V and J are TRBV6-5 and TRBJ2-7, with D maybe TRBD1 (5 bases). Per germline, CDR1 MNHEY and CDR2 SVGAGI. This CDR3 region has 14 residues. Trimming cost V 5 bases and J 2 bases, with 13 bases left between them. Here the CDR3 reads CASSDTTGAYEQYF. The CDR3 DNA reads TGTGCCAGCAGTGACACCACAGGAGCCTACGAGCAGTACTTC.

CDR3 DNA sequence: TGTGCCAGCTGCACGTGGGAGACCCAGTACTTC. This codes for CASCTWETQYF. The genes are TRBV28 and TRBJ2-5; D ambiguous. V lost 8 bases to trimming and J lost 5 bases, with 9 bases between them. The CDR3 totals 11 residues. Per the germline V gene, CDR1 is MDHEN and CDR2 is SYDVKM.